This is a list of T cell receptor beta chains from one sample in a study of post-analysis software for immune sequencing data. MiXCR was run by TCRdb on the PCR reads, yielding one entry per CDR3 protein. This sample has about 680,000 distinct CDR3 sequences, with 55% to 70% found just once. Sequencing was done on a sample of blood. All receptors come from a girl under 10 years old with multiple sclerosis. Both conserved end residues are part of each CDR3. A D gene is named only where the DNA matches it firmly. The listing skips clone size in some rows; elsewhere it reads once, few, many or a size class.

TRBV6-6	.	TRBJ2-3	.	CASSTGRRDTQYF	TGTGCCAGCAGTACGGGGAGAAGAGATACGCAGTATTTT
TRBV5-1	.	TRBJ2-5	.	CASSFTGRREETQYF	TGCGCCAGCAGCTTTACAGGGAGGAGAGAGGAGACCCAGTACTTC
TRBV27	once	TRBJ2-1	TRBD2	CASSRSGTKNEQFF	TGTGCCAGCAGTCGATCCGGGACTAAGAATGAGCAGTTCTTC
TRBV29-1	once	TRBJ2-3	TRBD1	CSVDRGGDTQYF	TGCAGCGTGGACAGGGGCGGCGATACGCAGTATTTT
TRBV29-1	.	TRBJ1-2	.	CSVEPTGDYYGYTF	TGCAGCGTTGAACCTACCGGGGATTACTATGGCTACACCTTC
TRBV4-1	.	TRBJ1-1	TRBD1	CASSQPRTGNTEAFF	TGCGCCAGCAGCCAGCCCCGGACAGGGAACACTGAAGCTTTCTTT
TRBV20-1	.	TRBJ2-1	.	CSARVYSGVSSYNEQFF	TGCAGTGCTAGAGTTTATAGCGGAGTAAGCTCCTACAATGAGCAGTTCTTC
TRBV20-1	few	TRBJ2-1	.	CSASTGSSSYNEQFF	TGCAGTGCTTCGACAGGTTCGAGCTCCTACAATGAGCAGTTCTTC
TRBV7-2	.	TRBJ1-5	.	CASSPSPNQPQHF	TGTGCCAGCAGTCCCTCCCCCAATCAGCCCCAGCATTTT
TRBV20-1	.	TRBJ2-1	TRBD2	CSALAGGQDEQFF	TGCAGTGCTTTAGCGGGAGGGCAGGATGAGCAGTTCTTC
TRBV10-2	.	TRBJ2-3	.	CASNPSSTDTQYF	TGCGCCAGCAATCCCTCTAGCACAGATACGCAGTATTTT
TRBV29-1	.	TRBJ2-3	.	CSVDNRAGGDTQYF	TGCAGCGTTGACAACAGGGCCGGAGGAGATACGCAGTATTTT
TRBV27	.	TRBJ1-6	TRBD1	CASSWQGAFGISPLHF	TGTGCCAGCAGTTGGCAGGGGGCCTTTGGAATTTCACCCCTCCACTTT
TRBV10-3	.	TRBJ2-5	.	CASLPGESLAGTQYF	TGTGCCAGTCTCCCCGGGGAGTCCCTGGCGGGGACCCAGTACTTC
TRBV7-9	.	TRBJ2-1	.	CASSLRGSSCNEQFF	TGTGCCAGCAGCCTTCGCGGCAGCTCCTGCAATGAGCAGTTCTTC
TRBV10-2	once	TRBJ2-5	.	CASSESEGTQYF	TGCGCCAGCAGTGAGTCAGAGGGGACCCAGTACTTC
TRBV5-1	.	TRBJ1-5	.	CASSLDGAQPQHF	TGCGCCAGCAGCTTGGATGGGGCTCAGCCCCAGCATTTT
TRBV12-3/TRBV12-4	.	TRBJ1-2	TRBD1	CASSLEQGVGYTF	TGTGCCAGCAGTTTAGAACAGGGGGTCGGCTACACCTTC
TRBV14	few	TRBJ2-7	.	CASSSKGGTYEQYF	TGTGCCAGCAGCTCAAAAGGGGGAACCTACGAGCAGTACTTC
TRBV18	few	TRBJ2-5	.	CASSPRPQETQYF	TGTGCCAGCTCACCGAGGCCCCAAGAGACCCAGTACTTC
TRBV7-9	.	TRBJ1-1	TRBD1	CASSLKGGLSTEAFF	TGTGCCAGCAGCTTAAAAGGGGGCTTGAGCACTGAAGCTTTCTTT
TRBV5-1	.	TRBJ2-1	.	CASTLRGSYNEQFF	TGCGCCAGCACCCTCAGGGGTTCCTACAATGAGCAGTTCTTC
TRBV6-5	once	TRBJ1-5	.	CASRAGTASNQPQHF	TGTGCCAGCAGAGCCGGGACGGCTAGCAATCAGCCCCAGCATTTT
TRBV7-9	.	TRBJ2-6	.	CASSPPGGGPSGANVLTF	TGTGCCAGCAGTCCTCCGGGGGGCGGACCCTCTGGGGCCAACGTCCTGACTTTC
TRBV14	.	TRBJ2-7	.	CASSPPRVAHEQYF	TGTGCCAGCAGCCCGCCCAGAGTGGCCCACGAGCAGTACTTC
TRBV10-2	.	TRBJ2-5	TRBD2	CASSETGLVGKVLEQYF	TGCGCCAGCAGTGAGACTGGACTAGTAGGAAAAGTTTTGGAGCAGTACTTC
TRBV6-2/TRBV6-3	.	TRBJ2-1	TRBD1	CASSLSGTAYNEQFF	TGTGCCAGCAGTTTATCCGGGACAGCCTACAATGAGCAGTTCTTC
TRBV7-2	.	TRBJ2-1	TRBD2	CASSLGVSGSRYEQFF	TGTGCCAGCAGCTTGGGGGTGAGCGGGAGCCGTTATGAGCAGTTCTTC
TRBV7-2	.	TRBJ2-3	.	CAGLQIAGTDTQYF	TGTGCCGGCCTGCAAATAGCTGGTACAGATACGCAGTATTTT
TRBV15	once	TRBJ1-1	TRBD1	CATSRGSGGRHTEAFF	TGTGCCACCAGCAGAGGTTCAGGGGGGAGACACACTGAAGCTTTCTTT
TRBV5-1	.	TRBJ1-1	.	CASSFGAGTEAFF	TGCGCCAGCAGCTTTGGTGCGGGGACTGAAGCTTTCTTT
TRBV5-1	.	TRBJ2-7	.	CASRSAGSEQYF	TGCGCCAGCAGATCCGCAGGATCCGAGCAGTACTTC
TRBV20-1	.	TRBJ2-5	TRBD2	CSARETSGRETQYF	TGCAGTGCTAGGGAGACTAGCGGGAGAGAGACCCAGTACTTC
TRBV12-3/TRBV12-4	.	TRBJ1-2	.	CASSQENYGYTF	TGTGCCAGCAGTCAGGAGAACTATGGCTACACCTTC
TRBV4-3	.	TRBJ1-6	.	CAGSQEGRSTFNSPLHF	TGCGCCGGCAGCCAAGAGGGCAGGTCCACTTTTAATTCACCCCTCCACTTT
TRBV5-1	.	TRBJ1-2	TRBD1	CASRDGTAPSDGYTF	TGCGCCAGCAGAGACGGGACAGCTCCGTCAGATGGCTACACCTTC
TRBV10-2	.	TRBJ2-1	TRBD2	CASSDDAGGLIGEQFF	TGCGCCAGCAGTGATGACGCGGGGGGGCTTATAGGGGAGCAGTTCTTC
TRBV29-1	.	TRBJ2-3	.	CSVEETQGWTDTQYF	TGCAGCGTTGAAGAAACCCAGGGTTGGACAGATACGCAGTATTTT
TRBV7-8	.	TRBJ2-7	.	CASSLAGFYYEQYF	TGTGCCAGCAGCTTAGCTGGGTTTTACTACGAGCAGTACTTC
TRBV18	.	TRBJ1-2	.	CASSLRRVRLYGYTF	TGTGCCAGCTCCCTCCGCAGGGTCAGACTCTATGGCTACACCTTC
TRBV29-1	.	TRBJ2-1	TRBD2	CSGDSGGLYNEQFF	TGCAGCGGAGATAGCGGGGGTCTCTACAATGAGCAGTTCTTC
TRBV5-1	few	TRBJ2-1	.	CASSLGERWVSNEQFF	TGCGCCAGCAGCTTGGGGGAAAGGTGGGTCTCGAATGAGCAGTTCTTC
TRBV20-1	.	TRBJ1-2	.	CSAGAGFNYGYTF	TGCAGTGCGGGAGCGGGTTTTAACTATGGCTACACCTTC
TRBV14	.	TRBJ2-1	.	CASSFVVTFYNEQFF	TGTGCCAGCAGCTTTGTCGTAACATTCTACAATGAGCAGTTCTTC
TRBV7-9	.	TRBJ1-2	TRBD1	CASSLARGQGYGYTF	TGTGCCAGCAGCTTAGCGCGGGGACAGGGATATGGCTACACCTTC
TRBV3-1	few	TRBJ2-7	TRBD2	CASSQGWRGTYEQYF	TGTGCCAGCAGCCAAGGATGGCGGGGGACCTACGAGCAGTACTTC
TRBV29-1	.	TRBJ2-7	.	CSVEEPGGVGEQYF	TGCAGCGTTGAAGAACCAGGGGGGGTCGGCGAGCAGTACTTC
TRBV5-8	.	TRBJ2-3	.	CASSLGQRSSTDTQYF	TGTGCCAGCAGCTTGGGACAGCGATCTAGCACAGATACGCAGTATTTT
TRBV11-2	.	TRBJ1-1	.	CASSLERWAVNTEAFF	TGTGCCAGCAGCTTAGAAAGGTGGGCGGTAAACACTGAAGCTTTCTTT
TRBV29-1	.	TRBJ2-1	.	CSAEGTSGRYNEQFF	TGCAGCGCCGAGGGGACTTCAGGGAGGTACAATGAGCAGTTCTTC
TRBV29-1	.	TRBJ1-2	TRBD1	CSVEEQGPYYTF	TGCAGCGTTGAAGAACAGGGGCCGTACTACACCTTC
TRBV20-1	.	TRBJ2-1	.	CSARDKATGGFEQFF	TGCAGTGCTAGAGATAAGGCTACCGGAGGATTTGAGCAGTTCTTC
TRBV10-3	.	TRBJ2-1	.	CAISEFERGAYNEQFF	TGTGCCATCAGTGAGTTCGAGCGAGGAGCCTACAATGAGCAGTTCTTC